A selection of T cell receptor beta chains follows, all from one sample in a study of T cells after yellow fever vaccination. Via MiXCR, TCRdb re-called the 5' RACE reads, giving one row per CDR3 protein. This table holds approximately 600,000 distinct CDR3 sequences, about 12% found once. Source: PBMCs, taken on the day of the yellow fever booster vaccination. All receptors come from a man aged 25-45 years who received the YFV17D yellow fever vaccine. The CDR3 runs from the conserved cysteine through the conserved F or W. The D gene is left open where the match is weak.

J gene: TRBJ2-1
V gene: TRBV18
D gene: TRBD2
CDR3 protein: CASITSGGIKSLNEQFF

J gene: TRBJ2-2
V gene: TRBV12-3/TRBV12-4
D gene: .
CDR3 protein: CASSRNIGELFF

J gene: TRBJ2-6
V gene: TRBV3-1
D gene: .
CDR3 protein: CASSHPSGANVLTF

J gene: TRBJ2-3
V gene: TRBV12-3/TRBV12-4
D gene: .
CDR3 protein: CASGLARNTDTQYF

J gene: TRBJ2-5
V gene: TRBV20-1
D gene: TRBD2
CDR3 protein: CSASVGTSGSETQYF

J gene: TRBJ2-3
V gene: TRBV7-9
D gene: .
CDR3 protein: CASSFQDPSGTDTQYF

J gene: TRBJ2-6
V gene: TRBV20-1
D gene: .
CDR3 protein: CSAREREPGANVLTF

J gene: TRBJ1-4
V gene: TRBV12-3/TRBV12-4
D gene: TRBD1
CDR3 protein: CASSHGQGASEKLFF

J gene: TRBJ2-2
V gene: TRBV20-1
D gene: TRBD2
CDR3 protein: CSARGGRAGTGELFF

J gene: TRBJ2-4
V gene: TRBV29-1
D gene: .
CDR3 protein: CSVPPANLAKNIQYF

J gene: TRBJ2-1
V gene: TRBV5-1
D gene: TRBD2
CDR3 protein: CASSRTGTSANEQFF

J gene: TRBJ2-2
V gene: TRBV21-1
D gene: .
CDR3 protein: CASSTVVQLAGVTGELFF

J gene: TRBJ1-3
V gene: TRBV12-3/TRBV12-4
D gene: TRBD1
CDR3 protein: CASSFTGGPTLSGNTIYF

J gene: TRBJ2-7
V gene: TRBV5-6
D gene: TRBD1
CDR3 protein: CASSLAGGEQYF

J gene: TRBJ1-2
V gene: TRBV4-2
D gene: .
CDR3 protein: CASKGSNYGYTF

J gene: TRBJ1-1
V gene: TRBV4-3
D gene: .
CDR3 protein: CASSQDEGNPSGAFF

J gene: TRBJ1-1
V gene: TRBV27
D gene: TRBD1
CDR3 protein: CASRYQGENTEAFF

J gene: TRBJ1-3
V gene: TRBV5-1
D gene: .
CDR3 protein: CASTSSTWEARGNTIYF

J gene: TRBJ2-7
V gene: TRBV6-2/TRBV6-3
D gene: .
CDR3 protein: CASSYGGRGNEQYF

J gene: TRBJ2-7
V gene: TRBV5-1
D gene: TRBD1
CDR3 protein: CASSRDRVHEQYF

J gene: TRBJ2-7
V gene: TRBV5-6
D gene: TRBD1
CDR3 protein: CASSLLTGAREQYF

J gene: TRBJ2-7
V gene: TRBV5-5
D gene: .
CDR3 protein: CASSIEGTVSYEQYF

J gene: TRBJ2-5
V gene: TRBV9
D gene: TRBD1
CDR3 protein: CASSPGQAPRETQYF

J gene: TRBJ2-1
V gene: TRBV11-3
D gene: .
CDR3 protein: CASSLSRGSYNEQFF

J gene: TRBJ1-2
V gene: TRBV18
D gene: .
CDR3 protein: CASSPRTRSNYGYTF

J gene: TRBJ2-4
V gene: TRBV29-1
D gene: TRBD1
CDR3 protein: CSVGQGRNIQYF

J gene: TRBJ2-6
V gene: TRBV6-2/TRBV6-3
D gene: .
CDR3 protein: CASSYSVRIGANVLTF

J gene: TRBJ2-7
V gene: TRBV7-2
D gene: TRBD2
CDR3 protein: CASSSSGKRYEQYF

J gene: TRBJ2-2
V gene: TRBV10-2
D gene: TRBD2
CDR3 protein: CASRAGLAGLTGELFF

J gene: TRBJ2-3
V gene: TRBV15
D gene: TRBD2
CDR3 protein: CATSAGLRSTDTQYF

J gene: TRBJ2-7
V gene: TRBV20-1
D gene: .
CDR3 protein: CSARDLQGGSYEQYF

J gene: TRBJ2-7
V gene: TRBV7-2
D gene: TRBD2
CDR3 protein: CASSLSGTRQYF

J gene: TRBJ2-3
V gene: TRBV11-2
D gene: TRBD2
CDR3 protein: CASSPSGRAGDTQYF

J gene: TRBJ2-7
V gene: TRBV25-1
D gene: TRBD1
CDR3 protein: CASRETGADEQYF

J gene: TRBJ2-5
V gene: TRBV5-1
D gene: .
CDR3 protein: CASSSTGFAAETQYF

J gene: TRBJ2-1
V gene: TRBV20-1
D gene: .
CDR3 protein: CSAAETGLYNEQFF

J gene: TRBJ2-1
V gene: TRBV7-3
D gene: .
CDR3 protein: CASSPDLNNEQFF

J gene: TRBJ2-1
V gene: TRBV11-2
D gene: .
CDR3 protein: CASSLEYVSLYNEQFF

J gene: TRBJ1-5
V gene: TRBV6-1
D gene: .
CDR3 protein: CASSPGRGGNQPQHF